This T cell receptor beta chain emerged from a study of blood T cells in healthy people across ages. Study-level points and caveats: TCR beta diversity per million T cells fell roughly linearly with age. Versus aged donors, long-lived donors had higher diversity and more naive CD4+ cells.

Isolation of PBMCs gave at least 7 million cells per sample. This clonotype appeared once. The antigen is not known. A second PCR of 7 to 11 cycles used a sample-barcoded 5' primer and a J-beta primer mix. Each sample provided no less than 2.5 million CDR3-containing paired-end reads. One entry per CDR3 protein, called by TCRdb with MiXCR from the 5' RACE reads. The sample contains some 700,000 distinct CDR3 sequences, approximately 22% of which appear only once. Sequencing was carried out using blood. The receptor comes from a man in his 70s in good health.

In DNA, the CDR3 is TGTGCCAGCAGTTTTTTAGGCCAACTTAGGCTCTACGAGCAGTACTTC. Its protein product is CASSFLGQLRLYEQYF. The chain couples TRBV27 to TRBJ2-7; D is unclear. Germline V gene lookup returns CDR1 MNHEY and CDR2 SMNVEV (reference sequence). The CDR3 is made up of 16 amino acids. Trimming stripped 3 bases from V and 3 bases from J, with 18 bases between.